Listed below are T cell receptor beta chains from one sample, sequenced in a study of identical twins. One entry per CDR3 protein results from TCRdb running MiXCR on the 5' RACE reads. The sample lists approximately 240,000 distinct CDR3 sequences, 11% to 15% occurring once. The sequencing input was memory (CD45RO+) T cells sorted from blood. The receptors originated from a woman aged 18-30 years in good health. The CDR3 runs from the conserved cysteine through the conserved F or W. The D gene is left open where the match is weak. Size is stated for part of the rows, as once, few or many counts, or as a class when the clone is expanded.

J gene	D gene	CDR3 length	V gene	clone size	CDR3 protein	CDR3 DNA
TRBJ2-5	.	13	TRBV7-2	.	CASTWGGQETQYF	TGTGCCAGCACCTGGGGCGGACAAGAGACCCAGTACTTC
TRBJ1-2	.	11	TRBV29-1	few	CSVGGATGYTF	TGCAGCGTTGGTGGGGCCACGGGCTACACCTTC
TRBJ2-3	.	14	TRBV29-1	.	CSVAGGSLTDTQYF	TGCAGCGTTGCGGGCGGGTCCCTCACAGATACGCAGTATTTT
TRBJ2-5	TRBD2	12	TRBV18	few	CASSPPGGTQYF	TGTGCCAGCTCACCCCCGGGAGGGACCCAGTACTTC
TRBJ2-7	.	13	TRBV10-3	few	CAIGRAAPYEQYF	TGTGCCATCGGCCGGGCAGCCCCCTACGAGCAGTACTTC
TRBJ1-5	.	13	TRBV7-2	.	CASSLRDNQPQHF	TGTGCCAGCAGCCTCCGAGACAATCAGCCCCAGCATTTT
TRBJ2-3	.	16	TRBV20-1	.	CSARKSRDFDTDTQYF	TGCAGTGCTAGGAAATCGCGGGACTTCGACACAGATACGCAGTATTTT
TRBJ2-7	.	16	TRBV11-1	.	CASSLLSSAASYEQYF	TGTGCCAGCAGCTTATTGTCCTCGGCAGCCTCCTACGAGCAGTACTTC
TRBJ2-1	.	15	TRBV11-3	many	CASSLFGGTYNEQFF	TGTGCCAGCAGCTTATTCGGGGGAACCTACAATGAGCAGTTCTTC
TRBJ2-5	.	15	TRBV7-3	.	CASSPLGQVGETQYF	TGTGCCAGCAGCCCATTAGGGCAGGTGGGCGAGACCCAGTACTTC
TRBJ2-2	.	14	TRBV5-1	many	CASADGGGTGELFF	TGCGCCTCCGCCGATGGGGGCGGGACCGGGGAGCTGTTTTTT
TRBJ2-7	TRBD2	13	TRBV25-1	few	CASRDAGVYEQYF	TGTGCCAGCAGGGACGCGGGGGTCTACGAGCAGTACTTC
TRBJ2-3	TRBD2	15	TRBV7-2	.	CASRVSGGAADTQYF	TGTGCCAGCAGAGTCAGCGGGGGGGCCGCAGATACGCAGTATTTT
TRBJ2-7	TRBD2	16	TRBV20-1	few	CSATSPTSGKSYEQYF	TGCAGTGCAACTAGTCCCACTAGCGGGAAGTCCTACGAGCAGTACTTC